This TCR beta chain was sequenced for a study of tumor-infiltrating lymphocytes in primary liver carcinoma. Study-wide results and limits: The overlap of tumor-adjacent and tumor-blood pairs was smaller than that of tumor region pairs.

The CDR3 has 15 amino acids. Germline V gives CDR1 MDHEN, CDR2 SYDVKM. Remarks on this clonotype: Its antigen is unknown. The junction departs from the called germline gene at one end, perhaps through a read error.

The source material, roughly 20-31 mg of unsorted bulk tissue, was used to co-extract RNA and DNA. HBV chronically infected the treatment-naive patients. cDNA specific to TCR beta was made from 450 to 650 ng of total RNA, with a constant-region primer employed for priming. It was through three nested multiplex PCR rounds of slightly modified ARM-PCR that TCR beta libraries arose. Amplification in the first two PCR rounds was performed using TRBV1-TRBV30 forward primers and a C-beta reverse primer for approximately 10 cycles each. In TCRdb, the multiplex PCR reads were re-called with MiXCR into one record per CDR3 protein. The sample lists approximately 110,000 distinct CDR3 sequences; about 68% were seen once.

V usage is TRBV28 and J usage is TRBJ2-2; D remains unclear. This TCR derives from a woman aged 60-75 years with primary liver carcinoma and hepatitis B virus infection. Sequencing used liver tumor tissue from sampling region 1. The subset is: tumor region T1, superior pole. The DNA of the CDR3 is TGTGCCAGCAGTTTTGCTAGTGTGAACACCTGGGAGCTGTTTTTT. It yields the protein CASSFASVNTWELFF. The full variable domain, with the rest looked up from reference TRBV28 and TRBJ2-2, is DVKVTQSSRYLVKRTGEKVFLECVQDMDHENMFWYRQDPGLGLRLIYFSYDVKMKEKGDIPEGYSVSREKKERFSLILESASTNQTSMYLCASSFASVNTWELFFGEGSRLTVL.